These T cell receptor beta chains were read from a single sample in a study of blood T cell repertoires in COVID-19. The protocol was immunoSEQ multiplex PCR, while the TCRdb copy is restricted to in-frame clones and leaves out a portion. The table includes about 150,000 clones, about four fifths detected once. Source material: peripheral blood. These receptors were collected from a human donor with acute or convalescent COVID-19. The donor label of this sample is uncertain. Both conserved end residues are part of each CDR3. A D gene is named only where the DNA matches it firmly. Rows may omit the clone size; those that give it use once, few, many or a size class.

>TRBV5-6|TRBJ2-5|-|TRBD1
CASSRGVQGIKETQYF
TGTGCCAGCAGCCGGGGCGTACAGGGGATCAAAGAGACCCAGTACTTC
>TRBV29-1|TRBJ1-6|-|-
CSVNLGQNSPLHF
TGCAGCGTGAACCTAGGACAGAATTCACCCCTCCACTTT
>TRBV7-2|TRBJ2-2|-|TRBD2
CASSLTSGSNTGELFF
TGTGCCAGCAGCCTGACTAGCGGATCGAACACCGGGGAGCTGTTTTTT
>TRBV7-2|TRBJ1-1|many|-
CASSTRWRGDTEAFF
TGTGCCAGCAGCACCCGGTGGAGAGGCGACACTGAAGCTTTCTTT
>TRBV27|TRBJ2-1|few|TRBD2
CASSLTSGGARNEQFF
TGTGCCAGCAGTTTAACAAGCGGGGGGGCAAGAAATGAGCAGTTCTTC
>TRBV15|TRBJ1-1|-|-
CATSSRQNTEAFF
TGTGCCACCAGCAGTAGACAGAACACTGAAGCTTTCTTT
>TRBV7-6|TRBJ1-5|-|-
CASSLAQGNQPQHF
TGTGCCAGCAGCTTAGCACAGGGCAATCAGCCCCAGCATTTT
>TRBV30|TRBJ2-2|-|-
CAWHPGVTGELFF
TGTGCCTGGCACCCGGGGGTTACCGGGGAGCTGTTTTTT
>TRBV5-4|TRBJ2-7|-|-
CASSLEGGPYEQYF
TGTGCCAGCAGCTTGGAGGGGGGGCCGTACGAGCAGTACTTC
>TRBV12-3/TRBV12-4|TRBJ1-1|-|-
CASSFQDNTEAFF
TGTGCCAGCAGTTTTCAGGATAACACTGAAGCTTTCTTT
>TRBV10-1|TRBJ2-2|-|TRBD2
CASTQRGASGELFF
TGCGCCAGCACCCAGCGGGGGGCCTCCGGGGAGCTGTTTTTT